The 10 T cell receptor beta chains given below trace back to one sample, sequenced in a study of T cells after yellow fever vaccination. TCRdb reprocessed the 5' RACE reads via MiXCR and lists one record per CDR3 protein. The repertoire holds some 350,000 distinct CDR3 sequences, with roughly 6.1% as singletons. This sample comprised PBMCs, obtained 5 days after the yellow fever booster vaccination. These TCRs come from a man in his thirties or forties who received the YFV17D yellow fever vaccine.

In its sample, this clonotype was seen a few times. The chain couples TRBV7-6 to TRBJ2-5; D not resolved. Trimming cost V 5 bases and J 5 bases, with 15 bases left between them. Looked up from germline, CDR1 is SGHVS and CDR2 is FNYEAQ. The length of the CDR3 is 14 residues. This CDR3 is CASSPHQGRETQYF. Here the CDR3 DNA reads TGTGCCAGCAGCCCCCATCAAGGAAGGGAGACCCAGTACTTC.

The chain couples TRBV7-2 to TRBJ1-4; no clear D. Trimming cost V 6 bases and J 10 bases, with 18 bases left between them. CDR3 length: 14 amino acids. The germline CDR1 and CDR2 sequences are SGHTA and FQGNSA. CDR3 in DNA: TGTGCCAGCAGAGCCGGGAGGGAGGTGGGAAAACTGTTTTTT. This codes for CASRAGREVGKLFF. Filled out from reference TRBV7-2 and TRBJ1-4, the complete variable domain reads GAGVSQSPSNKVTEKGKDVELRCDPISGHTALYWYRQSLGQGLEFLIYFQGNSAPDKSGLPSDRFSAERTGGSVSTLTIQRTQQEDSAVYLCASRAGREVGKLFFGSGTQLSVL.

This clonotype has at least ten counts. The DNA of the CDR3 is TGTGCCAGCAGCCTAGACCTCGTACCGGTTACTGAAGCTTTCTTT. It encodes CASSLDLVPVTEAFF. V usage is TRBV7-2 and J usage is TRBJ1-1; D is undetermined. Germline lookup yields CDR1 SGHTA and CDR2 FQGNSA. V lost 5 bases and J 5 bases, leaving 18 bases between the germline ends. The CDR3 loop spans 15 amino acids.

Regarding this clonotype: This may arise from a read error, as a much more abundant clone is one base away. This chain links TRBV29-1 with TRBJ2-5; no definite D call. There are 16 residues in the CDR3. Germline V gene data show CDR1 as SQVTM and CDR2 as ANQGSEA. V shed 7 bases and J shed 3 bases, with 24 bases lying between them. The CDR3 loop is CSAFEGQVTPKETQYF. The CDR3 coding sequence is TGCAGCGCCTTTGAAGGGCAGGTGACGCCGAAAGAGACCCAGTACTTC.

This clonotype has only a few counts. J is TRBJ2-2 and V is TRBV11-2; 16 bases are a match to TRBD2. The CDR3 totals 19 residues. J lost 1 base, V lost 1 base, and 3 bases had no gene match. In germline, CDR1 is SGHAT, CDR2 FQNNGV. The DNA for the CDR3 is TGTGCCAGCAGCTTAGTGGGACTAGCGGGAGGGATGAACACCGGGGAGCTGTTTTTT. Its translation: CASSLVGLAGGMNTGELFF.

This chain uses TRBV20-1 with TRBJ2-1; 7 bases map to TRBD2. The CDR3 spans 16 residues. The V gene's germline CDR1 is DFQATT and CDR2 SNEGSKA (reference sequence). The V segment lost 6 bases and the J segment 0 bases; nucleotides outside the gene matches: 11. The CDR3 is CSAEGSGQNSYNEQFF. In nucleotides, the CDR3 is TGCAGTGCAGAGGGTAGCGGGCAGAACTCCTACAATGAGCAGTTCTTC.

The CDR3 loop is CASSPGWGFTHNEQFF. CDR3 nucleotides: TGTGCCAGCAGCCCAGGGTGGGGGTTCACCCACAATGAGCAGTTCTTC. The chain employs TRBV7-2 and TRBJ2-1; D might be TRBD1 or TRBD2, each matching 5 bases. Germline assignment: CDR1 SGHTA and CDR2 FQGNSA. V gave up 5 bases and J gave up 5 bases, with 19 bases separating them. The CDR3 has 16 residues.

Remarks on this clonotype: A much larger clonotype is one base distant, so this may be a read error. The chain combines TRBV30 with TRBJ2-1, with 8 nucleotides matching TRBD2. Germline V gene data show CDR1 as GTSNPN and CDR2 as SVGIG (reference sequence). The length of the CDR3 is 13 residues. The CDR3 protein is CAWDTGTSYEPFF. Here the CDR3 DNA reads TGTGCCTGGGATACCGGGACTAGTTATGAGCCGTTCTTC. The variable domain in full, completed from reference TRBV30 and TRBJ2-1, reads SQTIHQWPATLVQPVGSPLSLECTVEGTSNPNLYWYRQAAGRGLQLLFYSVGIGQISSEVPQNLSASRPQDRQFILSSKKLLLSDSGFYLCAWDTGTSYEPFFGPGTRLTVL.

The chain uses TRBV7-8 and TRBJ2-2; 8 nucleotides match TRBD2. CDR3 length equals 17 residues. Germline lookup yields CDR1 SGHVS and CDR2 FQNEAQ. After removal of 5 bases from V and 6 bases from J, the junction contained 14 bases not matched to a gene. Here the CDR3 DNA reads TGTGCCAGCAGCCCGTACATAAGCGGGAGAAAACCCGGGGAGCTGTTTTTT. Translated, it gives CASSPYISGRKPGELFF.

CDR3 sequence (DNA): TGTGCCAGCAGTGAAGCCTCTAGCGGGGGATACAATGAGCAGTTCTTC. This gives the protein CASSEASSGGYNEQFF. This chain links TRBV6-1 with TRBJ2-1; 10 nucleotides match TRBD2. Trimming at V came to 0 bases and at J to 4 bases, leaving 3 bases not matched to a gene. There are 16 residues in the CDR3. The germline CDR1 and CDR2 sequences are MNHNS and SASEGT.